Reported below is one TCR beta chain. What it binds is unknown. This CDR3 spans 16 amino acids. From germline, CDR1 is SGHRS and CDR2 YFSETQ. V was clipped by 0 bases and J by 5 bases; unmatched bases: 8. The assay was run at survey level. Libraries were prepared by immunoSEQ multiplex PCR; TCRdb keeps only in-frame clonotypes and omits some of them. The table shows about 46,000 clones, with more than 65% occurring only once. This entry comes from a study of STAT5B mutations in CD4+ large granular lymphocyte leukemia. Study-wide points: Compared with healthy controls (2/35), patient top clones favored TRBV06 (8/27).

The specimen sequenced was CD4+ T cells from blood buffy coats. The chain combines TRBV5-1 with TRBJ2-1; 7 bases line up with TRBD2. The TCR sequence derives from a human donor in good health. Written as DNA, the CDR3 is TGCGCCAGCAGCTTGGACGTAGGGAGGGGCAACAATGAGCAGTTCTTC. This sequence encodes CASSLDVGRGNNEQFF.